This TCR beta chain was observed in a study of blood T cell repertoires in COVID-19. Study at large: Samples came from the United States, Italy and Spain, spanning acute and convalescent COVID-19.

Study processing details: Counts of nucleated cells, estimated from reference gene primer amplification, were obtained. The protocol was immunoSEQ multiplex PCR, while the TCRdb copy is restricted to in-frame clones and leaves out a portion. V, J and clone size are taken as reported in that table, and D and trimming were inferred from the DNA itself. Of 400,000 to 450,000 clones detected, 86% appear once; the ten largest clones hold approximately 1.4%. This CDR3 has 14 residues. Germline V gene data show CDR1 as SEHNR and CDR2 as FQNEAQ (reference sequence). V lost 6 bases and J lost 8, with 19 bases in between.

This receptor was identified in a woman in her 30s with active or convalescent COVID-19. This chain uses TRBV7-9 with TRBJ1-2; no reliable D call. The sample comprised peripheral blood. Here the CDR3 reads CASSYSTLQEGYTF. The CDR3 region has the DNA TGTGCCAGCAGTTATTCCACCCTTCAAGAGGGCTACACCTTC. The variable domain in full, completed from reference TRBV7-9 and TRBJ1-2, reads DTGVSQNPRHKITKRGQNVTFRCDPISEHNRLYWYRQTLGQGPEFLTYFQNEAQLEKSRLLSDRFSAERPKGSFSTLEIQRTEQGDSAMYLCASSYSTLQEGYTFGSGTRLTVV.